This is a list of T cell receptor beta chains from one sample in a study of T-cell reconstitution after alpha-beta-depleted transplantation in children. TCRdb redid the calling of the PCR reads with MiXCR, one entry per CDR3 protein. This repertoire shows about 400,000 distinct CDR3 sequences, about an eighth found once; its top ten account for around 4.1%. The material was PBMCs, obtained from the stem cell graft. These receptors were taken from a human donor who donated a stem cell graft to a child with Fanconi anemia. The CDR3 runs from the conserved cysteine through the conserved F or W. A D gene is named only where the DNA matches it firmly. Some rows have no size entry. The others give once, few or many, or a class for an expanded clone.

TRBV7-2	TRBJ2-7	few	NA	TGTGCCAGCAGCTCCGCAGGTTTGCCTGTCTACGAGCAGTACTTC	CASSSAGLPVYEQYF
TRBV5-1	TRBJ1-2	many	NA	TGCGCCAGCAGCTTGGGGGCGGACTATGGCTACACCTTC	CASSLGADYGYTF
TRBV12-3/TRBV12-4	TRBJ2-6	NA	NA	TGTGCCAGCAGTTTCCGACAGTACGCTGGGGCCAACGTCCTGACTTTC	CASSFRQYAGANVLTF
TRBV5-1	TRBJ1-4	once	TRBD1	TGCGCCAGCAGCCCGGGACAGGGGCGCTACACCAATGAAAAACTGTTTTTT	CASSPGQGRYTNEKLFF
TRBV7-8	TRBJ1-5	few	NA	TGTGCCAGCAGCTCGAGAGGGGGAGGGCGCTACAATCAGCCCCAGCATTTT	CASSSRGGGRYNQPQHF
TRBV5-1	TRBJ2-5	NA	TRBD1	TGCGCCAGCAGCTTGGTTGGACAGGGTAGTGGAGAGACCCAGTACTTC	CASSLVGQGSGETQYF
TRBV29-1	TRBJ2-3	many	TRBD2	TGCAGCGTTGTAGGGACGGGGGGGCCGAGTGATACGCAGTATTTT	CSVVGTGGPSDTQYF
TRBV12-3/TRBV12-4	TRBJ2-3	NA	TRBD2	TGTGCCAGCAGGATAGCGGGGGGGCCCGCAGATACGCAGTATTTT	CASRIAGGPADTQYF
TRBV28	TRBJ2-1	many	NA	TGTGCCAGCAGCGGGAGCTCCTACAATGAGCAGTTCTTC	CASSGSSYNEQFF
TRBV20-1	TRBJ2-2	NA	NA	TGCAGTGTTCATCCGGGACCGGGCACCGGGGAGCTGTTTTTT	CSVHPGPGTGELFF
TRBV25-1	TRBJ1-1	many	NA	TGTGCCAGCAGTGAAAATACGTTTCGGAGGGGGGAAGCTTTCTTT	CASSENTFRRGEAFF
TRBV10-2	TRBJ2-1	NA	NA	TGCGCCAGCAGCCCAGACAGGAGCCAACCACCCTACAATGAGCAGTTCTTC	CASSPDRSQPPYNEQFF
TRBV7-2	TRBJ1-5	NA	TRBD1	TGTGCCAGCAGCACACAACAGGGGAGGGATCAGCCCCAGCATTTT	CASSTQQGRDQPQHF
TRBV6-2/TRBV6-3	TRBJ1-5	NA	NA	TGTGCCAGCACCCAAGGGGGAGGCCTCAATCAGCCCCAGCATTTT	CASTQGGGLNQPQHF
TRBV5-1	TRBJ1-1	many	NA	TGTGCCAGCAGTTTGGAGGGGCCAAACACTGAAGCTTTCTTT	CASSLEGPNTEAFF
TRBV12-3/TRBV12-4	TRBJ2-2	many	NA	TGTGCCAGCAGTTTAGCAGGGGCCGGGGAGCTGTTTTTT	CASSLAGAGELFF
TRBV7-8	TRBJ2-5	NA	TRBD1	TGTGCCAGCCAAGGACAGGGCCTCTGGTCGGGAGAGACCCAGTACTTC	CASQGQGLWSGETQYF
TRBV10-3	TRBJ1-1	NA	TRBD1	TGTGCCATCAGTCGGACAGGGAGGGACACTGAAGCTTTCTTT	CAISRTGRDTEAFF
TRBV5-1	TRBJ1-1	many	NA	TGCGCCAGCAGCTCCCCTCCCGGGATGGCTGAAGCTTTCTTT	CASSSPPGMAEAFF
TRBV6-1	TRBJ1-5	NA	NA	TGTGCCAGCAGTGAATGGGGTGGGGGCTACAGCAATCAGCCCCAGCATTTT	CASSEWGGGYSNQPQHF
TRBV29-1	TRBJ2-1	few	NA	TGCAGCGTTCTCCATGATTATGAGCAGTTCTTC	CSVLHDYEQFF
TRBV27	TRBJ1-1	many	NA	TGTGCCAGCAATCAGGGGCGGAACACTGAAGCTTTCTTT	CASNQGRNTEAFF
TRBV6-2/TRBV6-3	TRBJ1-5	NA	TRBD1	TGTGCCAGCAGTTACTTGGGACAGGCAAATCAGCCCCAGCATTTT	CASSYLGQANQPQHF
TRBV11-2	TRBJ2-7	few	TRBD1	TGTGCCAGCAGCTACTCACAGGGGGCAGAATACGAGCAGTACTTC	CASSYSQGAEYEQYF
TRBV7-8	TRBJ1-5	NA	TRBD1	TGTGCCAGCAGCTTAGGCCCTACAGGGGAGATTCAGCCCCAGCATTTT	CASSLGPTGEIQPQHF
TRBV10-3	TRBJ1-5	few	NA	TGTGCAAGAAAGGCGGGGTTCAAGGGCAATCAGCCCCAGCATTTT	CARKAGFKGNQPQHF
TRBV4-3	TRBJ1-6	few	NA	TGCGCCAGCAGCCAAGATCTGTTGGGCAGCTATTCACCCCTCCACTTT	CASSQDLLGSYSPLHF
TRBV5-1	TRBJ2-2	NA	NA	TGCGCCAGTTCCGGGACTCCTCACACCGGGGAGCTGTTTTTT	CASSGTPHTGELFF
TRBV19	TRBJ2-1	NA	NA	TGTGCCAGTAGTATGGGGTCCGACAATGAGCAGTTCTTC	CASSMGSDNEQFF
TRBV5-5	TRBJ2-3	many	TRBD2	TGTGCCAGCAGTTCTTACCTAGCGGGGGCTCGCACAGATACGCAGTATTTT	CASSSYLAGARTDTQYF
TRBV19	TRBJ1-1	NA	NA	TGTGCCAGTACCGCGTGGGGGAAAGGGCCGAACACTGAAGCTTTCTTT	CASTAWGKGPNTEAFF
TRBV5-5	TRBJ1-5	many	NA	TGTGCCAGCAGCTTGGTAGGCCTTAAGGAGCCCCAGCATTTT	CASSLVGLKEPQHF
TRBV6-2/TRBV6-3	TRBJ1-1	few	TRBD1	TGTGCCACCTCAGACAGGGGAATGGACACTGAAGCTTTCTTT	CATSDRGMDTEAFF
TRBV10-3	TRBJ2-3	many	NA	TGTGCCGTCGGGGACGGCACAGATACGCAGTATTTT	CAVGDGTDTQYF
TRBV12-5	TRBJ2-3	NA	TRBD2	TGTGCTAGTGGTTTGTCACTAGCGCCGAGCACAGATACGCAGTATTTT	CASGLSLAPSTDTQYF
TRBV5-1	TRBJ2-1	NA	NA	TGCGCCAGCACGGGGACGAGGAGCTCCTACAATGAGCAGTTCTTC	CASTGTRSSYNEQFF
TRBV6-5	TRBJ2-3	NA	NA	TGTGCCAGCAGTTACGCGGGTAGTGATACGCAGTATTTT	CASSYAGSDTQYF
TRBV4-3	TRBJ1-1	NA	NA	TGCGCCAGCAGCCACACCCTCGACGGGACGACTGAAGCTTTCTTT	CASSHTLDGTTEAFF
TRBV28	TRBJ2-1	many	NA	TGTGCCAGCAGTTTCATGGCAAACGATGAGCAGTTCTTC	CASSFMANDEQFF
TRBV5-1	TRBJ1-6	few	NA	TGCGCCAGCAGCTTGACAAGCGCCAGCTCCTATAATTCACCCCTCCACTTT	CASSLTSASSYNSPLHF
TRBV9	TRBJ2-1	few	NA	TGTGCCAGCAGCGAGGACAGTAGCAATGAGCAGTTCTTC	CASSEDSSNEQFF
TRBV6-1	TRBJ2-4	few	NA	TGTGCCAGCAGTGAAAGGGCCAGGGAGGAGGACATTCAGTACTTC	CASSERAREEDIQYF
TRBV7-9	TRBJ1-2	NA	TRBD1	TGTGCCAGCAGCCAGGGGGATGTTTCCTATGGCTACACCTTC	CASSQGDVSYGYTF
TRBV6-1	TRBJ1-2	NA	NA	TGTGCCAGCAGCACCGAACAGGGATATGGCTACACCTTC	CASSTEQGYGYTF
TRBV5-5	TRBJ2-3	few	TRBD2	TGTGCCAGCAGCAACACATGGACTAGCGGGGGGACAGATACGCAGTATTTT	CASSNTWTSGGTDTQYF
TRBV5-1	TRBJ1-2	few	TRBD1	TGCGCCAGCGGGGGACAGCGAGGCTACACCTTC	CASGGQRGYTF
TRBV7-9	TRBJ1-6	NA	TRBD1	TGTGCCAGCAGCTCCTCCGGGACAGGGGGATCACCCCTCCACTTT	CASSSSGTGGSPLHF
TRBV15	TRBJ2-3	few	NA	TGTGCCACCAGCAGGGAATACGGGGCCCGCACAGATACGCAGTATTTT	CATSREYGARTDTQYF
TRBV5-1	TRBJ1-1	many	TRBD1	TGCGCCAGCAGCTTTGGGACAGGGGGGAACACTGAAGCTTTCTTT	CASSFGTGGNTEAFF
TRBV12-3/TRBV12-4	TRBJ2-2	NA	NA	TGTGCCAGCAGTCCGGGACTGATCACCGGGGAGCTGTTTTTT	CASSPGLITGELFF
TRBV5-1	TRBJ2-5	NA	TRBD2	TGCGCCAGCAGCTCCGCGGGGACTAGCGAAGAGACCCAGTACTTC	CASSSAGTSEETQYF
TRBV5-1	TRBJ2-3	many	NA	TGCGCCAGCAGCCCCTCGGGGGCCGGGTGGGAGAATACGCAGTATTTT	CASSPSGAGWENTQYF
TRBV3-1	TRBJ2-7	NA	TRBD1	TGTGCCAGCAGCCGGGCGACAGGGGGAGCCCCAACCTACGAGCAGTACTTC	CASSRATGGAPTYEQYF
TRBV12-3/TRBV12-4	TRBJ1-6	many	NA	TGTGCCAGCAGTCCCAGTAGGGATTCACCCCTCCACTTT	CASSPSRDSPLHF
TRBV29-1	TRBJ2-3	few	NA	TGCAGCGTTGAAGTCGCCTACAGGGGAGGGACAGATACGCAGTATTTT	CSVEVAYRGGTDTQYF
TRBV30	TRBJ2-1	NA	TRBD1	TGTGCCTGGAGTTCGGGACAGGGGAAAAATGAGCAGTTCTTC	CAWSSGQGKNEQFF
TRBV4-3	TRBJ1-6	few	NA	TGCGCCAGCAGCCAGGGGGTCCCGGACGGGGATTCACCCCTCCACTTT	CASSQGVPDGDSPLHF
TRBV5-1	TRBJ2-5	few	NA	TGCGCCAGCAGCTTGGGGGCTGAATTTCAAGAGACCCAGTACTTC	CASSLGAEFQETQYF
TRBV12-3/TRBV12-4	TRBJ2-3	many	TRBD1	TGTGCCAGCACCCAGGGGACAGGGGGGAGCACAGATACGCAGTATTTT	CASTQGTGGSTDTQYF